This T cell receptor (beta chain) was captured in a study of T-cell memory formation after mild COVID-19. Overall study: The TCR clusters were mostly specific to one donor.

Regarding this clonotype: No antigen is known for it.

Germline CDR1 is SGHTA and CDR2 is FQGNSA. V was cut by 5 bases and J by 1 base, with 11 bases left in between. The CDR3 length is 14 residues. Findings of the study overall: There was a balanced CD4/CD8 profile in clones contracting day 15 to 85, and later expanders leaned CD4+. The pre-infection memory compartment contained some responding clones, suggesting cross-reactive memory joined.

5'RACE, which relied on constant-segment primers, yielded TCR alpha and TCR beta cDNA libraries carrying sample barcodes and UMIs. Via MiXCR, TCRdb re-called the 5' RACE reads, giving one row per CDR3 protein. The data hold 350,000 to 500,000 distinct CDR3 sequences, with about 25% observed a single time. The clonotype was recovered from an adult woman who had mild COVID-19 (a few samples of this study predate the infection). Cell type and time point are not known. The rearrangement links TRBV7-2 to TRBJ2-5; perhaps TRBD1 as D (5 bases). Sample: PBMCs or a T cell subset sorted from them (not recorded which). The CDR3 bases are TGTGCCAGCAGCCCCTTGACAGTCCAAGAGACCCAGTACTTC. As protein: CASSPLTVQETQYF.